This T cell receptor (beta chain) was documented in a study of T-cell memory formation after mild COVID-19. TCRdb recomputed calls from the 5' RACE reads with MiXCR, one row per CDR3 protein. Of roughly 350,000 distinct CDR3 sequences in the sample, under 30% were seen once. The CDR3 has 15 residues. Trimming removed 6 bases from V and 5 bases from J; junction bases left unmatched: 11. Germline CDR1 SNHLY, CDR2 FYNNEI. This clonotype appeared once. Sequenced input: PBMCs or a T cell subset sorted from them (not recorded which). The chain joins TRBV2 to TRBJ1-2, with TRBD1 matching 8 bases. This TCR was sampled from an adult woman who had mild COVID-19 (a few samples of this study predate the infection). Cell type and time point are not known. Here the CDR3 reads CASSGQGGFYYGYTF. The CDR3 region has the DNA TGTGCCAGCAGCGGACAGGGTGGATTCTATTATGGCTACACCTTC.